This T cell receptor beta chain is drawn from a study of spatial heterogeneity in lung cancer. Study context: Consistent detection of more beta-chain than alpha-chain sequences was observed. Raw-read counts averaged over ten per unique TCR and UMI combination. Notes on the study in general: Coverage of tumor T cells, an estimated figure, was roughly 7% for alpha and about 13% for beta chains. Tumor mutation count correlated with how many alpha and beta TCRs expanded intratumorally.

CDR1 and CDR2 (germline): SGHTA, FQGTGA. The CDR3 is 16 residues long. Trimming left V 4 bases short and J 0 bases short, with 10 bases between. Time point of the sample: sample taken at primary tumor resection. Untreated early-stage non-small cell lung cancer patients, 55 to 85 in total, were the donors. By its share, this clonotype is medium-sized. What it recognizes is unknown. The library was prepared for alpha chains; this beta chain is a stray read, so its frequency means little. TCRdb fed the 5' RACE reads into MiXCR, producing one record per CDR3 protein. Of 5,000 to 6,500 distinct CDR3 sequences listed, almost 6.5% are singletons.

The source is a female donor with early-stage non-small cell lung cancer. This specimen consisted of lung tumor tissue, obtained at surgery. This chain uses TRBV7-3 with TRBJ2-6; D is unresolved. The CDR3 sequence is CASSSRPGSGANVLTF. The CDR3 DNA is TGTGCCAGCAGCTCAAGACCGGGCTCTGGGGCCAACGTCCTGACTTTC. The full variable domain, its missing parts supplied by reference TRBV7-3 and TRBJ2-6, is GAGVSQTPSNKVTEKGKYVELRCDPISGHTALYWYRQSLGQGPEFLIYFQGTGAADDSGLPNDRFFAVRPEGSVSTLKIQRTERGDSAVYLCASSSRPGSGANVLTFGAGSRLTVL.